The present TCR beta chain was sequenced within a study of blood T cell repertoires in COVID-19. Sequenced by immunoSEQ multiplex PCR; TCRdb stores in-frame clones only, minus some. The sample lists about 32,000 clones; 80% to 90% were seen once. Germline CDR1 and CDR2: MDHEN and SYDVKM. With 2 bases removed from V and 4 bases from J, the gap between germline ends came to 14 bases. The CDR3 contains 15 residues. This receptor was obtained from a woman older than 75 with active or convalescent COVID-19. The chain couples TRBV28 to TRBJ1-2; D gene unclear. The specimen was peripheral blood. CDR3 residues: CASSLIVGALYGYTF. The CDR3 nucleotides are TGTGCCAGCAGTTTAATCGTTGGAGCGCTCTATGGCTACACCTTC.